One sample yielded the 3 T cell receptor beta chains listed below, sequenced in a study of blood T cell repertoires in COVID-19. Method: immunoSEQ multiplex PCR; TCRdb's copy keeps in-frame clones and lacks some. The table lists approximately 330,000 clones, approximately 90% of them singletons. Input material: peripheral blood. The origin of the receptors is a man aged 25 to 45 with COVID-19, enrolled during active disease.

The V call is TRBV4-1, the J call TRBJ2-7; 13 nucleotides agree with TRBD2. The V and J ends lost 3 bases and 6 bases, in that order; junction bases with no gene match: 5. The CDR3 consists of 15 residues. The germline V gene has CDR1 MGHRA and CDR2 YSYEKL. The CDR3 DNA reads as TGCGCCAGCAGCCAGCAGGGACTAGCGGGAACCGAGCAGTACTTC. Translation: CASSQQGLAGTEQYF.

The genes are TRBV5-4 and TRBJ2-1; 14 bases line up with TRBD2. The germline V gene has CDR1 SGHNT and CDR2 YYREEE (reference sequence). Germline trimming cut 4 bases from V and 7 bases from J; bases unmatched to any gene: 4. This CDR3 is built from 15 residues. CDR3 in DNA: TGTGCCAGCAGCCCGGGACTAGCGGGAGATAATGAGCAGTTCTTC. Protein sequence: CASSPGLAGDNEQFF.

DNA of the CDR3: TGTGCCAGCAGTGCTGAGGGGGTGACAAATTCACCCCTCCACTTT. Its translation is CASSAEGVTNSPLHF. The chain recombines TRBV2 with TRBJ1-6; D is possibly TRBD1 (6 bases). In germline, CDR1 is SNHLY, CDR2 FYNNEI. The CDR3 is made up of 15 amino acids. Trimming stripped 4 bases from V and 7 bases from J, with 14 bases between.